What follows describes a single T cell receptor beta chain. This clone's antigen is unknown. Nothing much larger sits one base from this clone, and base qualities are not available. At one collaborating source in Seattle, patients were enrolled during active infection and were followed longitudinally through the course of disease. Each collaborating institution followed its own protocols to collect whole blood in K2EDTA tubes. Collaborator samples were shipped for TCRbeta analysis as frozen whole blood, isolated PBMCs, or DNA extracted from either sample type. TCRbeta CDR3 regions were amplified from genomic DNA using the immunoSEQ Assay, a bias-controlled multiplex PCR. As for the original processing: The number of nucleated cells in each sample was estimated by amplification of reference gene primers within the assay. To quantify the absolute abundance of each unique TCRbeta CDR3 rearrangement, sequence reads were collapsed and filtered. For each sample, productive Simpson clonality was calculated by taking the square root of Simpson's diversity index across productive rearrangements. This is the immuneACCESS table as TCRdb keeps it, with only in-frame sequences that have V and J called. A part of the clones is gone; compared with another copy, unresolved V genes explain less than half, and the rest is unexplained. V, J and clone size are those of that table, while D and trimming were read from the DNA. Across this sample there are fewer than 200,000 clones, with around 76% seen only once. Approximately 7.8% of the sample goes to the ten largest clones.

The CDR3 runs 14 amino acids, cysteine and phenylalanine included. The sequence is cut down to CDR3 DNA, 42 bases in frame from base 1. V is pared back by 3 bases and J by 4 bases, with 13 bases lying between the germline termini. Sequences SGHRS (CDR1) and YFSETQ (CDR2) are obtained from the germline V gene. The sample originates from a study of blood T cell repertoires in COVID-19 (dated by TCRdb to 2020 to 2021). About the full investigation: Samples covering the acute and convalescent phases of COVID-19 were provided by collaborators in the United States, Italy and Spain. The material from the prospective study consisted of cDNA or gDNA derived from T cells, B-cell-depleted T cells, or PBMCs. Subjects who had been exposed to COVID-19, were actively infected with it, or had recovered from it provided the deeply sampled blood TCRbeta repertoires that made up the dataset. A freely available public database, intended as a resource for researchers studying the immune response to SARS-CoV-2, is where the repertoires were released. Samples were obtained from the ongoing ImmuneRACE study (first 160 participants) and from about 1,300 subjects provided by 6 global collaborators. Nearly every sample came with metadata listing a de-identified subject ID, COVID-19 status, age in years and sex. Where available, HLA class I and class II types were obtained from metadata supplied by the sample provider rather than from assay-based typing. Points the paper makes about the study in general: The quantity of clinical and demographic metadata differed by source and by participant and was supplied without curation.

In this chain, TRBV5-1 is recombined with TRBJ1-2; the D gene is perhaps TRBD1, on 6 matching bases. Sequencing input: peripheral blood. The sequence was collected from a woman in her sixties or seventies with COVID-19, enrolled during active disease. The CDR3 here reads CASSSRGSVYGYTF. In nucleotides, the sequence is TGCGCCAGCAGCTCCAGGGGCTCCGTCTATGGCTACACCTTC.